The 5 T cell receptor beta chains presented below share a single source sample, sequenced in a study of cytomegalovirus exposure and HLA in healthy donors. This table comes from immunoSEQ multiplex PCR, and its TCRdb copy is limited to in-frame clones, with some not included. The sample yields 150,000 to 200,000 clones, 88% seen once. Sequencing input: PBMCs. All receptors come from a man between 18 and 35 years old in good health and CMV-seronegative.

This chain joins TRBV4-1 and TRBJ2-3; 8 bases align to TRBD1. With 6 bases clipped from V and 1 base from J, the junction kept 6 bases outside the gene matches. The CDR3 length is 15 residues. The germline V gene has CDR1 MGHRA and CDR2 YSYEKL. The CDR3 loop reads CASREQGEGTDTQYF. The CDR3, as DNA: TGCGCCAGCAGGGAACAGGGGGAGGGCACAGATACGCAGTATTTT.

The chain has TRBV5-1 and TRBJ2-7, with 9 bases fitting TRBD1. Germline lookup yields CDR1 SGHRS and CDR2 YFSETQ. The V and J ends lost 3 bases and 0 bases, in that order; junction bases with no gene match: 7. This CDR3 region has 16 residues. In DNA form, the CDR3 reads TGCGCCAGCAGCTACTCCGGGACAGGGCGCTCCTACGAGCAGTACTTC. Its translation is CASSYSGTGRSYEQYF.

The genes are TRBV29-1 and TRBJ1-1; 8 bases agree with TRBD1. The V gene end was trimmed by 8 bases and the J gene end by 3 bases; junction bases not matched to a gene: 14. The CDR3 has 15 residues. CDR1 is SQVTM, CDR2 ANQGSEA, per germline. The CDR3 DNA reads TGCAGCTCTAAGCCCCCGGACAGGGTGGACACTGAAGCTTTCTTT. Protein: CSSKPPDRVDTEAFF.

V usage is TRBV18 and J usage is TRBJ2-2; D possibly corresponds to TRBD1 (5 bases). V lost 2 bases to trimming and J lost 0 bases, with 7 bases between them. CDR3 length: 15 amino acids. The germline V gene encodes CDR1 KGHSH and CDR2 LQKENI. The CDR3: CASSPSGSNTGELFF. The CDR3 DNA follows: TGTGCCAGCTCACCATCAGGGTCGAACACCGGGGAGCTGTTTTTT.

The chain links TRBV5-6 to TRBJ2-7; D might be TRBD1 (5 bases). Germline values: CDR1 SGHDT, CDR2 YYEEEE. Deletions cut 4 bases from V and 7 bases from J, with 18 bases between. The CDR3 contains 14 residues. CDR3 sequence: CASSPRQFWQEQYV. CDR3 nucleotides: TGTGCCAGCAGCCCAAGACAGTTCTGGCAGGAGCAGTACGTC.